One TCR beta chain is described in this entry. The antigen is unknown. These data belong to a study of glioma-infiltrating T cells after dendritic cell vaccination. Study as a whole: The vaccine used monocyte-derived dendritic cells pulsed overnight with autologous tumor lysate. Study-level points and caveats: Few patients contributed both blood and tumor specimens.

Up to about 2 ug genomic DNA was used for TCRB CDR3 amplification. This table comes from immunoSEQ multiplex PCR, and its TCRdb copy is limited to in-frame clones, with some not included. The sample has tens of thousands of clones; 85% are singletons. The germline gives CDR1 SGHRS, CDR2 YFSETQ. The ends lost 0 bases at V and 8 bases at J; junction bases unmatched: 3. The CDR3 extends over 15 amino acids. Time point indicated: after dendritic cell vaccination, including at tumor progression/relapse. Blood PBMC samples: pre-vaccination, two weeks post third vaccination, and at tumor progression. J is TRBJ2-1 and V is TRBV5-1, with 12 bases matching TRBD2. The source of this sequence is a human donor with glioblastoma. This sample comprised blood, obtained after dendritic cell vaccination. Here the CDR3 reads CASSLDLAGGHEQFF. CDR3 nucleotide sequence: TGCGCCAGCAGCTTGGACCTAGCGGGGGGGCATGAGCAGTTCTTC.